The next 28 T cell receptor beta chains were all read from a single sample in a study of T cells in Graves' hyperthyroidism and ophthalmopathy. Authors of the study amplified TCR beta CDR3 regions from RNA transcripts. Initially, a first-round RT-PCR of the TCR CDR3 employed the HTBI primer set. Each CDR3 protein is one row after TCRdb ran MiXCR on the multiplex PCR reads. The sample lists some 560,000 distinct CDR3 sequences, approximately 15% seen once, with over 11% in the top ten. Sequenced sample: blood. The origin of the receptors is a woman aged 40 to 50 with Graves' hyperthyroidism.

In its sample, this clonotype was seen many times. The V and J genes are TRBV11-2 and TRBJ1-5; possibly TRBD1 for D (5 bases). Per the germline V gene, CDR1 is SGHAT and CDR2 is FQNNGV. The length of the CDR3 is 15 residues. V lost 1 base and J 6 bases, leaving 13 bases between the germline ends. In DNA, the CDR3 is TGTGCCAGCAGCTTAGCAGGGTTAACGGGTCAGCCCCAGCATTTT. Residues: CASSLAGLTGQPQHF.

This clonotype was found many times. The J gene is TRBJ1-1, the V gene TRBV20-1; TRBD1 matches 10 bases. The ends lost 1 base at V and 3 bases at J; junction bases unmatched: 14. Looked up from germline, CDR1 is DFQATT and CDR2 is SNEGSKA (reference sequence). The CDR3 contains 18 residues. DNA of the CDR3: TGCAGTGCTAGAGGTGTGGGACAGGGGAGGGGGTTGGACACTGAAGCTTTCTTT. It yields the protein CSARGVGQGRGLDTEAFF.

The table lists this clonotype with many counts. CDR3 region: CASSPLGAEAFF. The CDR3 DNA reads TGTGCCAGCAGCCCCCTAGGCGCTGAAGCTTTCTTT. This rearrangement joins TRBV9 to TRBJ1-1; no reliable D call. CDR1 is SGDLS and CDR2 is YYNGEE in the germline V gene. The V and J ends lost 4 bases and 6 bases respectively, with 10 bases between them. The CDR3 runs to 12 residues.

The rearrangement joins TRBV7-9 to TRBJ2-7, with 7 bases that match TRBD1. This CDR3 comprises 14 residues. Per the germline V gene, CDR1 is SEHNR and CDR2 is FQNEAQ (reference sequence). Trimming at V came to 4 bases and at J to 6 bases, leaving 9 bases not matched to a gene. In DNA, the CDR3 is TGTGCCAGCAGCTCTAAGGAAGGGGGCCGCGAGCAGTACTTC. This codes for CASSSKEGGREQYF.

A few counts support this clonotype. The CDR3 sequence is CASSQAGAGTDTQYF. DNA for the CDR3: TGCGCCAGCAGCCAAGCAGGAGCGGGAACAGATACGCAGTATTTT. The genes are TRBV4-1 and TRBJ2-3, with 7 positions matching TRBD2. V lost 1 base and J lost 3; bases outside the gene matches: 4. This CDR3 has 15 residues. Per the germline V gene, CDR1 is MGHRA and CDR2 is YSYEKL.

The chain couples TRBV7-2 to TRBJ2-5; the D gene is possibly TRBD2 (5 bases). The CDR3 is made up of 14 amino acids. Deletions cut 6 bases from V and 0 bases from J, with 11 bases between. From germline, CDR1 is SGHTA and CDR2 FQGNSA. CDR3 residues: CASRGVRYQETQYF. CDR3 coding DNA: TGTGCCAGCAGGGGAGTCCGGTACCAAGAGACCCAGTACTTC. The whole variable domain, remainder taken from reference TRBV7-2 and TRBJ2-5, is GAGVSQSPSNKVTEKGKDVELRCDPISGHTALYWYRQSLGQGLEFLIYFQGNSAPDKSGLPSDRFSAERTGGSVSTLTIQRTQQEDSAVYLCASRGVRYQETQYFGPGTRLLVL.

This clonotype was seen a few times. The V and J genes are TRBV28 and TRBJ1-1, with D unresolved. The CDR3 consists of 16 residues. Germline V gene lookup returns CDR1 MDHEN and CDR2 SYDVKM. The ends were cut back, 2 bases at V and 6 bases at J, with 19 bases in the middle. The CDR3 nucleotides are TGTGCCAGCAGTTTACCCTATGGATCCGGGCTCGCTGAAGCTTTCTTT. It yields the protein CASSLPYGSGLAEAFF.

This clonotype came up many times. This chain connects TRBV12-3 or TRBV12-4 to TRBJ2-7; TRBD1 or TRBD2 may be the D gene (5 bases each). The CDR3 runs 14 residues. Trimming took 5 bases from V and 7 from J, leaving 18 bases between them. The CDR3 DNA reads TGTGCCAGCAGTCAAATTTACGGGGCGACGGAGCAGTACTTC. It encodes CASSQIYGATEQYF.

In its sample, this clonotype was seen many times. The genes are TRBV6-2 or TRBV6-3 and TRBJ1-5; 8 bases are shared with TRBD1. The length of the CDR3 is 14 residues. Germline assignment: CDR1 MNHEY and CDR2 SVGEGT. The junction had 4 bases not matched to a gene; V was cut back by 3 bases and J by 6 bases. CDR3 sequence reads: CASSYNRGIQPQHF. CDR3 sequence (DNA): TGTGCCAGCAGTTATAACAGGGGGATTCAGCCCCAGCATTTT.

Turning to this clonotype: It may be a read error: a sequence one base away is much more abundant. The rearrangement joins TRBV19 to TRBJ2-2; D perhaps matches TRBD2 (5 bases). Germline V gene data show CDR1 as LNHDA and CDR2 as SQIVND (reference sequence). There are 15 residues in the CDR3. CDR3 sequence reads: CASSPNNANTGELSF. The CDR3 DNA sequence: TGTGCCAGTAGTCCAAACAATGCGAACACCGGGGAGCTGTCTTTT.

The chain combines TRBV28 with TRBJ2-1, with D possibly being TRBD2 (9 bases). V lost 2 bases to trimming and J lost 4 bases, with 27 bases between them. CDR1 and CDR2 from the germline V gene are MDHEN and SYDVKM. This CDR3 has 20 amino acids. CDR3: CASSLRSGTGSGRRYNEQFF. CDR3 bases: TGTGCCAGCAGTTTACGATCCGGGACAGGAAGCGGGAGGCGTTACAATGAGCAGTTCTTC.

This clonotype occurred a few times. The chain has TRBV25-1 and TRBJ1-3; unclear D gene. V was clipped by 7 bases and J by 3 bases, with 4 bases between them. The length of the CDR3 is 11 residues. CDR1 MGHDK and CDR2 SYGVNS come from the germline V gene. The CDR3 bases are TGTGCCAGCACTTATGGAAACACCATATATTTT. It is translated as CASTYGNTIYF.

This clonotype was counted many times. V and J are TRBV12-3 or TRBV12-4 and TRBJ2-2, with 8 bases that match TRBD1. CDR3 size: 15 residues. The ends lost 7 bases at V and 1 base at J; junction bases unmatched: 5. Here the CDR3 reads CASTLQGENTGELFF. As DNA, the CDR3 is TGTGCCAGCACTCTACAGGGGGAGAACACCGGGGAGCTGTTTTTT.

Ten or more counts support this clonotype. The rearrangement joins TRBV27 to TRBJ1-1; no firm D call. Germline CDR1 reads MNHEY; CDR2 reads SMNVEV (reference sequence). V was clipped by 7 bases and J by 7 bases, with 10 bases between them. CDR3 length: 11 amino acids. Here the CDR3 reads CASTLGGEAFF. The CDR3 nucleotides read TGTGCCAGCACCCTAGGCGGTGAAGCTTTCTTT.

This clonotype was detected many times. The V and J genes are TRBV28 and TRBJ2-7; 13 bases match TRBD2. Per germline, CDR1 MDHEN and CDR2 SYDVKM. The CDR3 runs 16 residues. V trimming: 6 bases; J trimming: 3 bases; junction bases outside the gene matches: 8. This chain's CDR3 is CASRTRRTSGSYEQYF. The CDR3 DNA is TGTGCCAGCAGGACCCGTCGGACTAGCGGGAGCTACGAGCAGTACTTC.

This clonotype was observed many times. The chain carries TRBV7-2 and TRBJ2-1; 9 nucleotides align to TRBD2. The ends lost 5 bases at V and 13 bases at J; junction bases unmatched: 15. Germline loops: CDR1 SGHTA, CDR2 FQGNSA. This CDR3 has 15 residues. The CDR3 protein is CASSPPGSGRLNQFF. CDR3 in DNA: TGTGCCAGCAGCCCGCCGGGTAGCGGGAGATTAAACCAGTTCTTC.

Remarks on this clonotype: Possible read error: a much larger clone is one base away. The V gene is TRBV5-1, the J gene TRBJ1-2, with 9 bases matching TRBD1. The CDR3 contains 16 residues. Looked up from germline, CDR1 is SGHRS and CDR2 is YFSETQ. The chain's CDR3 is CASSLEGTGSNYDYTF. CDR3 in DNA: TGCGCCAGCAGCTTGGAGGGGACAGGGTCCAACTATGACTACACCTTC.

The chain links TRBV11-3 to TRBJ1-1, with D possibly being TRBD1 (5 bases). The CDR3 contains 15 residues. V shed 3 bases and J shed 0 bases, with 11 bases lying between them. Germline CDR1 and CDR2: SGHNT and YENEEA. The CDR3: CASSFESTVNTEAFF. Written as DNA, the CDR3 is TGTGCCAGCAGCTTTGAGTCGACAGTGAACACTGAAGCTTTCTTT.

This clonotype appeared many times. The chain has TRBV30 and TRBJ2-7, with 14 nucleotides matching TRBD2. The germline V gene has CDR1 GTSNPN and CDR2 SVGIG (reference sequence). The CDR3 covers 14 residues. Trimming at V came to 7 bases and at J to 0 bases, leaving 2 bases not matched to a gene. For the CDR3, the DNA is TGTGCCTCCGGGACTAGCGGGAGCTCCTACGAGCAGTACTTC. Its protein product is CASGTSGSSYEQYF.

This clonotype was observed many times. V usage is TRBV2 and J usage is TRBJ2-7; 8 nucleotides agree with TRBD2. The CDR3 length is 15 residues. V shed 6 bases and J 6 bases; nucleotides not matched to a gene: 13. CDR1 and CDR2 from the germline V gene are SNHLY and FYNNEI. CDR3 in DNA: TGTGCCAGCAGAGAAAGCGGGAGCTTTAGTGGCGAGCAGTACTTC. Translated, it gives CASRESGSFSGEQYF.

This clonotype was seen a few times. The V gene is TRBV5-6, the J gene TRBJ2-1; D is unresolved. Trimming shortened V by 0 bases and J by 5 bases, and 15 bases separated the two germline ends. The CDR3 is made up of 16 amino acids. In germline, CDR1 is SGHDT, CDR2 YYEEEE. The CDR3 DNA reads TGTGCCAGCAGCTTGGCCTCGCTGATACTCAACAATGAGCAGTTCTTC. Amino acids: CASSLASLILNNEQFF.

V and J are TRBV9 and TRBJ2-3, with D unclear. The CDR3 consists of 14 residues. V was shortened by 2 bases and J by 6 bases, with 13 bases between the two germline ends. Germline V gene lookup returns CDR1 SGDLS and CDR2 YYNGEE. CDR3 region: CASSVAVVGDTQYF. The DNA for the CDR3 is TGTGCCAGCAGCGTCGCGGTGGTTGGGGATACGCAGTATTTT.

V and J are TRBV5-1 and TRBJ2-3; D possibly corresponds to TRBD1 (6 bases). The CDR3 has 18 residues. Germline lookup yields CDR1 SGHRS and CDR2 YFSETQ. V was clipped by 3 bases and J by 2 bases, with 22 bases between them. The CDR3 reads CASSSRGPQGSNTDTQYF. The CDR3 nucleotides are TGCGCCAGCAGCTCCCGAGGGCCGCAGGGGTCCAACACAGATACGCAGTATTTT.

This clonotype was detected ten times or more. The junction differs from germline at one of its ends, possibly a read error. J is TRBJ2-1 and V is TRBV12-3 or TRBV12-4, with TRBD2 matching 11 bases. The CDR3 extends over 14 amino acids. The CDR3 protein is CASTLAGGPGEQFF. DNA for the CDR3: TGTGCCAGCACTTTAGCGGGAGGGCCCGGTGAGCAGTTCTTC.

This clonotype was detected ten times or more. The chain is built from TRBV28 and TRBJ2-1; 8 bases line up with TRBD1. V lost 6 bases, J lost 3 bases, and 10 bases stayed unmatched. The CDR3 has 16 residues. Germline V CDR1 and CDR2: MDHEN, SYDVKM. CDR3 sequence: CASRTSGGRSYNEQFF. DNA of the CDR3: TGTGCCAGCAGGACCTCAGGGGGCCGCAGCTACAATGAGCAGTTCTTC.

This clonotype occurred a few times. The chain carries TRBV19 and TRBJ1-1; D is perhaps TRBD1 (5 bases). The length of the CDR3 is 13 residues. The germline V gene encodes CDR1 LNHDA and CDR2 SQIVND (reference sequence). V lost 4 bases and J 3 bases, leaving 9 bases between the germline ends. The CDR3 DNA reads TGTGCCAGTAGTACAGGGATCCACACTGAAGCTTTCTTT. Residues: CASSTGIHTEAFF.

This clonotype has only one observation. The CDR3 sequence: CATSIGGSNQPQHF. For the CDR3, the DNA is TGTGCCACCAGCATTGGTGGTAGCAATCAGCCCCAGCATTTT. The chain joins TRBV15 to TRBJ1-5, with unresolved D. This CDR3 contains 14 residues. Germline V lookup: CDR1 LNHNV, CDR2 YYDKDF (reference sequence). Trimming stripped 4 bases from V and 0 bases from J, with 7 bases between.

This clonotype has a handful of counts. V is TRBV14 and J is TRBJ2-1; no clear D. V lost 0 bases and J 7 bases, leaving 7 bases between the germline ends. In germline, CDR1 is SGHDN, CDR2 FVKESK. This CDR3 is 13 amino acids long. The CDR3 spells CASSQDWGNEQFF. In DNA form, the CDR3 reads TGTGCCAGCAGCCAAGACTGGGGTAATGAGCAGTTCTTC.